The clone carrying this T cell receptor beta chain has only one observation. Its matching antigen is unknown. Clones were read by immunoSEQ multiplex PCR, and TCRdb kept only the in-frame ones, dropping some. The top ten hold 6% to 7% of the sample, which has around 50,000 clones, just over 85% seen once. This entry belongs to a study of T cell responses to AZD1222 COVID-19 vaccine. Whole-study findings and limits: Repertoire sampling happened only post peak T cell response. Only 5 to 7 AZD1222 recipients were seropositive at baseline. Donors were chiefly white British, with a greater number of females, and clonal diversity was perhaps underestimated.

V shed 4 bases, J shed 10 bases, and the junction held 16 bases outside the gene matches. Germline V gives CDR1 SGHDT, CDR2 YYEEEE. The CDR3 consists of 16 residues. This sequence joins TRBV5-6 and TRBJ2-1; 8 nucleotides align to TRBD2. The clonotype was recovered from an adult who received the AZD1222 COVID-19 vaccine. The material sequenced was peripheral blood, taken 28 days after the second AZD1222 dose. The CDR3: CASSVYGRAEASEQFF. CDR3 coding DNA: TGTGCCAGCAGCGTCTACGGGAGGGCCGAGGCCAGCGAGCAGTTCTTC.